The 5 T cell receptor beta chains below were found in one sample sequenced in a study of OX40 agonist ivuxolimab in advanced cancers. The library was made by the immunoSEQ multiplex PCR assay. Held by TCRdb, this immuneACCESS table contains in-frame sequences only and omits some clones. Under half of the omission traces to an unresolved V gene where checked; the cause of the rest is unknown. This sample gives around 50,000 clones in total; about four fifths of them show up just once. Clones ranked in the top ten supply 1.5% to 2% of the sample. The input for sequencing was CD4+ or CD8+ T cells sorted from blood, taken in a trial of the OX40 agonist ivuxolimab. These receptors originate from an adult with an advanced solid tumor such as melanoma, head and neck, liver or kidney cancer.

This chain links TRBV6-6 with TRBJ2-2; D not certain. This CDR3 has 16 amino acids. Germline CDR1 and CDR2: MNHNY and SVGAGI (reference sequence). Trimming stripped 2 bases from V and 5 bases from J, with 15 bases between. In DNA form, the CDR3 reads TGTGCCAGCAGTTACCCCAGTGCGAGAGGAACCGGGGAGCTGTTTTTT. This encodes CASSYPSARGTGELFF.

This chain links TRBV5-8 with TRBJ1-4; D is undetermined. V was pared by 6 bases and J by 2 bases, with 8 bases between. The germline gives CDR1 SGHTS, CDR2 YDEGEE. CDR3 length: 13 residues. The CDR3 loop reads CASKKGTNEKLFF. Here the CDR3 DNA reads TGTGCCAGCAAGAAGGGCACTAATGAAAAACTGTTTTTT. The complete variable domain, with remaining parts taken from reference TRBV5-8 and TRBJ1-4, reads EAGVTQSPTHLIKTRGQQATLRCSPISGHTSVYWYQQALGLGLQFLLWYDEGEERNRGNFPPRFSGRQFPNYSSELNVNALELEDSALYLCASKKGTNEKLFFGSGTQLSVL.

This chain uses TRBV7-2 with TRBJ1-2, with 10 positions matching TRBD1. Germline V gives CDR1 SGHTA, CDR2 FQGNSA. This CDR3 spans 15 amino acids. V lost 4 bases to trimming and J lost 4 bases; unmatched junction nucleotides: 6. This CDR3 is CASSSGQGGGYGYTF. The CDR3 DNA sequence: TGTGCCAGCAGCTCAGGACAGGGGGGTGGCTATGGCTACACCTTC.

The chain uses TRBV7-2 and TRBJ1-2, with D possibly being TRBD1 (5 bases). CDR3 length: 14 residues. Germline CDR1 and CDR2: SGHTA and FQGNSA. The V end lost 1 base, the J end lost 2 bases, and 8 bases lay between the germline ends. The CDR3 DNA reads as TGTGCCAGCAGCTTAGACGGGGGAAACTATGGCTACACCTTC. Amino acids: CASSLDGGNYGYTF.

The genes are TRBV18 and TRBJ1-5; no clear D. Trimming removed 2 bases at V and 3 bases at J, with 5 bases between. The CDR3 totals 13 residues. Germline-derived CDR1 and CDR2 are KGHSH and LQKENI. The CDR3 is CASSPGPNQPQHF. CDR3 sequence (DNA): TGTGCCAGCTCACCAGGGCCCAATCAGCCCCAGCATTTT.